Included here is one T cell receptor beta chain sequence, with context. As originally analysed: Reference gene primer amplification in the assay estimated nucleated cell counts. Profiling relied on immunoSEQ multiplex PCR, and the TCRdb table lists in-frame clones only, not all of them. That table furnishes V, J and clone size, whereas the DNA furnished D and trimming. The table has roughly 100,000 clones, around 74% seen once. Germline V gives CDR1 MNHEY, CDR2 SVGAGI. This CDR3 region has 15 residues. V lost 2 bases, J lost 3 bases, and 5 bases stayed unmatched. The sample originates from a study of blood T cell repertoires in COVID-19. About the study: Nucleic acid was either cDNA or gDNA, and it came from T cells, B-cell-depleted T cells, or PBMCs.

V is TRBV6-5 and J is TRBJ2-5, with 8 bases fitting TRBD2. Sequenced: peripheral blood. The receptor comes from a woman aged 70-85 years with acute or convalescent COVID-19. In DNA, the CDR3 is TGTGCCAGCAGTTACCCGGGGGGGGGCGAAGAGACCCAGTACTTC. Translating it yields CASSYPGGGEETQYF.